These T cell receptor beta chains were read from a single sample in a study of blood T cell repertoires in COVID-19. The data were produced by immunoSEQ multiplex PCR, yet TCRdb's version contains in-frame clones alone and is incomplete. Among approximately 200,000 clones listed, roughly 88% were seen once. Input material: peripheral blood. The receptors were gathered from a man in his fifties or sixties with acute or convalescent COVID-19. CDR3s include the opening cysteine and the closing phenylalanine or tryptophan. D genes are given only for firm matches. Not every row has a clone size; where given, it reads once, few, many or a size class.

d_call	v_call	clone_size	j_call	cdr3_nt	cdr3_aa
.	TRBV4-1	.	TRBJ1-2	TGCGCCAGCAGCCAAGGGCCCTTTGGCCGTGGCTACACCTTC	CASSQGPFGRGYTF
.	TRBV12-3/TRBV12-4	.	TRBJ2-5	TGTGCCAGCAGTGTAAAAGAGACCCAGTACTTC	CASSVKETQYF
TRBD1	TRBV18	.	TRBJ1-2	TGTGCCAGCTCACCCACCGGGACAGGGGGCAAGGATGGCTACACCTTC	CASSPTGTGGKDGYTF
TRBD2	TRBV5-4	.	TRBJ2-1	TGTGCCAGCAGCTTGGCCAGAGGGACTAACAATGAGCAGTTCTTC	CASSLARGTNNEQFF
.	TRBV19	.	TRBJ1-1	TGTGCCAGTAGTACCGACAGGCCCTTGAACACTGAAGCTTTCTTT	CASSTDRPLNTEAFF
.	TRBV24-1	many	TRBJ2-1	TGTGCCACCAGCCCCGGGGGCAATGAGCAGTTCTTC	CATSPGGNEQFF
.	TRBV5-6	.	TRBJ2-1	TGTGCCAGCAGCTTGCCGGGGGTTGGTGAGCAGTTCTTC	CASSLPGVGEQFF
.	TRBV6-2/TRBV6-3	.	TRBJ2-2	TGTGCCAGCAGTTCTCATTTAGACTCGACGGGGGGGGAGCTGTTTTTT	CASSSHLDSTGGELFF
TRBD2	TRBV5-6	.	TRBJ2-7	TGTGCCAGCAGCGGCACCGGGACTAACCCCTACGAGCAGTACTTC	CASSGTGTNPYEQYF
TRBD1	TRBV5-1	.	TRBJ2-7	TGCGCCAGCAGCAGGGGGACAGGGGGTTGGGAGCAGTACTTC	CASSRGTGGWEQYF
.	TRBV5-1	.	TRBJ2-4	TGCGCCAGCAGCCAAGGCGTGGGAGGTATTGCCAAAAACATTCAGTACTTC	CASSQGVGGIAKNIQYF
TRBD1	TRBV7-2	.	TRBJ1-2	TGTGCCAGCAGATATCGACAGGGGGAGGATGGCTACACCTTC	CASRYRQGEDGYTF
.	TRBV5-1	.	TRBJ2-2	TGCGCCAGCAGCCCTCCGGGACTCCGAACTACCGGGGAGCTGTTTTTT	CASSPPGLRTTGELFF
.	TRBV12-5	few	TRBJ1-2	TGTGCTAGTGGCAACCCGATCCACCCCCGAAGGGAGGGTGGCTACACCTTC	CASGNPIHPRREGGYTF
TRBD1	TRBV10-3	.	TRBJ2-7	TGTGCCATCAGAGGACAGGGGGCCGAGGAGCAGTACTTC	CAIRGQGAEEQYF
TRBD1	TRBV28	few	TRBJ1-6	TGTGCCAGCAGCGAGACAGGGGGAAATTCACCCCTCCACTTT	CASSETGGNSPLHF
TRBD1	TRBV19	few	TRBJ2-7	TGTGCCAGTAGTATCCTGGGTGTGTCAGGGGGCAACGAGCAGTACTTC	CASSILGVSGGNEQYF
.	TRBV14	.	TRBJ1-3	TGTGCCAGCAGCCGACAGTCCCTCTCTGGAAACACCATATATTTT	CASSRQSLSGNTIYF
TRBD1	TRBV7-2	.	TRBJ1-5	TGTGCCAGCAGCACAGGGGCCAATCAGCCCCAGCATTTT	CASSTGANQPQHF
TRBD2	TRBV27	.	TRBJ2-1	TGTGCCAGCAGTTCCCTCGGGGGGTCGAGCAGAGACAATGAGCAGTTCTTC	CASSSLGGSSRDNEQFF
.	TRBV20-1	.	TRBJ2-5	TGCAGGGTCGCGAACCAAGAGACCCAGTACTTC	CRVANQETQYF